The entry below gives a single TCR beta chain sequence along with its context. This sample is part of a study of cytotoxic CD8 clonotypes in ibrutinib-treated CLL. The wider study: For this cohort, patients were about a dozen relapsed/refractory and approximately 15 treatment-naive, while fewer than 18 were IGHV unmutated. The taking of response samples occurred after a median about 13 months of treatment, with a range of 6 to 36.

Germline lookup yields CDR1 SGHRS and CDR2 YFSETQ. The V gene end was trimmed by 0 bases and the J gene end by 7 bases; junction bases not matched to a gene: 5. There are 15 residues in the CDR3. This table comes from immunoSEQ multiplex PCR, and its TCRdb copy is limited to in-frame clones, with some not included. The table lists over 120,000 clones, 80% of them singletons, with 7.5% to 9% in the top ten. The chain employs TRBV5-1 and TRBJ1-5; 9 positions agree with TRBD1. The clonotype originates from a human donor with chronic lymphocytic leukemia. Sequenced material: PBMCs, taken after 36 months of ibrutinib treatment. CDR3 bases: TGCGCCAGCAGCTTGGAGGGACAGGGTTTCCAGCCCCAGCATTTT. Translating gives CASSLEGQGFQPQHF.